The entry below gives a single T cell receptor (beta chain) sequence along with its context. What it binds is not known. Negatively enriched CD4+ T cells were divided by CD45RA into naive and memory. The CDR3 length is 15 residues. Germline V lookup: CDR1 MNHNS, CDR2 SASEGT. V was trimmed by 7 bases and J by 6 bases, leaving 19 bases between them. These data come from a study of shared clonotypes between healthy human individuals. Study-level results: The authors sampled blood alone, and tissue repertoires likely differ. Non-shared clonotypes had lower generation probabilities than those shared by all four donors. The study found roughly 5% of naive CD4 clonotypes shared across four donors.

Method: immunoSEQ multiplex PCR; TCRdb's copy keeps in-frame clones and lacks some. The table lists about 1 million clones, approximately 70% of them singletons, with nearly 1.5% in the top ten. This clonotype was obtained from a man between 18 and 29 years old in good health. The chain combines TRBV6-1 with TRBJ2-1; tentatively, D is TRBD1 (6 bases). Input material: memory CD4+ T cells sorted from blood. As to subset: CD45RA-negative fraction. This CDR3 is CASNWSGERANEQFF. CDR3 bases: TGTGCCAGCAATTGGTCAGGGGAGAGGGCCAATGAGCAGTTCTTC.